Listed below are T cell receptor beta chains from one sample, sequenced in a study of cytomegalovirus exposure and HLA in healthy donors. TCRdb's table, derived via immunoSEQ multiplex PCR, lists solely in-frame clones and lacks some. The table includes 65,000 to 90,000 clones, 55% to 75% detected once. The specimen was PBMCs. These receptors were collected from a woman between 40 and 55 years old in good health and CMV-seropositive. Both conserved end residues are part of each CDR3. A D gene is named only where the DNA matches it firmly. Clone size appears in some rows only: once, few, many, or a class for an expanded clone.

- | TRBJ2-3 | TRBD2 | TRBV18 | TGTGCCAGCTCACCTGCGCGGGGGGGTCGCACAGATACGCAGTATTTT | CASSPARGGRTDTQYF
- | TRBJ1-4 | - | TRBV19 | TGTGCCAGTAGTTATCCAGGGTTTGAAAAACTGTTTTTT | CASSYPGFEKLFF
- | TRBJ1-4 | - | TRBV19 | TGTGCCAGTAGTAATGAAGCGTCTGAAAAACTGTTTTTT | CASSNEASEKLFF
- | TRBJ1-1 | - | TRBV5-6 | TGTGCCAGCAGCCGGGTAGGTAACACTGAAGCTTTCTTT | CASSRVGNTEAFF
- | TRBJ2-7 | - | TRBV11-2 | TGTGCCAGCAGCTTCGGGACCTACGAGCAGTACTTC | CASSFGTYEQYF
- | TRBJ2-1 | TRBD2 | TRBV5-1 | TGCGCCAGCAGCTGGTTACTAAGCGGGGGTTACAATGAGCAGTTCTTC | CASSWLLSGGYNEQFF
few | TRBJ1-1 | TRBD1 | TRBV7-9 | TGTGCCAGCAGCTCTTGGACAGGGGACACTGAAGCTTTCTTT | CASSSWTGDTEAFF
- | TRBJ1-5 | - | TRBV6-5 | TGTGCCAGCAGCAATCAGGGGCCCAAGCCCCAGCATTTT | CASSNQGPKPQHF
- | TRBJ1-5 | - | TRBV6-1 | TGTGCCAGCAGCTTACAGGGAGAACCACATTTT | CASSLQGEPHF
- | TRBJ2-5 | TRBD2 | TRBV11-3 | TGTGCCAGCAGCTTAGAGGCGGGGGGGGGCCGGGAGACCCAGTACTTC | CASSLEAGGGRETQYF
few | TRBJ1-5 | TRBD1 | TRBV19 | TGTGCCACCGCCTGGGCAGGGGGCAGCAATCAGCCCCAGCATTTT | CATAWAGGSNQPQHF
- | TRBJ1-5 | - | TRBV9 | TGTGCCAGCAGCGTAGCTGGTACAGAGGGTCAGCCCCAGCATTTT | CASSVAGTEGQPQHF
- | TRBJ1-5 | - | TRBV27 | TGTGCCAGCAGTACACTAGGGATCAATCAGCCCCAGCATTTT | CASSTLGINQPQHF
- | TRBJ1-2 | - | TRBV15 | TGTGCCACCAGCAGAGGAGGAGGCTACTCTAACTATGGCTACACCTTC | CATSRGGGYSNYGYTF
- | TRBJ2-7 | - | TRBV29-1 | TGCAGCGTTGAACTCGGTCGGGGATCCGACGAGCAGTACTTC | CSVELGRGSDEQYF
- | TRBJ2-7 | TRBD1 | TRBV6-1 | TGTGCCAGCTGCCGATCGACAGGGACGCTCTACGAGCAGTACTTC | CASCRSTGTLYEQYF
- | TRBJ1-2 | TRBD1 | TRBV18 | TGTGCCAGCTCACCGGGGGGACAGGCAACTTATGGCTACACCTTC | CASSPGGQATYGYTF
- | TRBJ2-1 | TRBD2 | TRBV10-3 | TGTGCCATCACCCGAGACGGCGGGGGGCTCGACAATGAGCAGTTCTTC | CAITRDGGGLDNEQFF
- | TRBJ1-2 | TRBD1 | TRBV5-1 | TGCGCCAGCAGCCTGGGACAGGGTGGAAACTATGGCTACACCTTC | CASSLGQGGNYGYTF
few | TRBJ1-2 | - | TRBV6-6 | TGTGCCACTTATAAACGGGAGGGCGTCTATGGCTACACCTTC | CATYKREGVYGYTF
once | TRBJ1-2 | - | TRBV2 | TGTGCCAGCACTAGGAACAGGGAATCCTATGGCTACACCTTC | CASTRNRESYGYTF
- | TRBJ1-2 | - | TRBV7-9 | TGTGCCAGCAGCCCGAGTGGGCACAGGTTGAGGAATGGCTACACCTTC | CASSPSGHRLRNGYTF
- | TRBJ2-3 | - | TRBV29-1 | TGCAGCGTTGACGAGGTCAGCGCAGATACGCAGTATTTT | CSVDEVSADTQYF
- | TRBJ2-7 | - | TRBV5-1 | TGCGCCAGCAGCTTGGATTGGAGGGGTTTGAGCGAGCAGTACTTC | CASSLDWRGLSEQYF
- | TRBJ2-2 | - | TRBV25-1 | TGTGCCAGCGCAGACGGGTCTCAAGGAGCCGGGGAGCTGTTTTTT | CASADGSQGAGELFF
- | TRBJ1-6 | - | TRBV5-6 | TGTGCCAGCAGCTTTGGGCACTCCTATAATTCACCCCTCCACTTT | CASSFGHSYNSPLHF
- | TRBJ1-1 | TRBD1 | TRBV5-1 | TGCGCCAGCAGCTTGGAAGGGACAGGGGTTTTGAACACTGAAGCTTTCTTT | CASSLEGTGVLNTEAFF
- | TRBJ2-1 | - | TRBV5-1 | TGCGCCAGCAGCTTGGTCTTCCGGAGGTACAATGAGCAGTTCTTC | CASSLVFRRYNEQFF
- | TRBJ1-3 | - | TRBV5-1 | TGCGCCAGCAGCTCCAGGGGCTCTGGAAACACCATATATTTT | CASSSRGSGNTIYF
- | TRBJ2-7 | TRBD1 | TRBV29-1 | TGCAGCGCCCAACTTCTACGGCAGGGGGCGGGCGAGCAGTACTTC | CSAQLLRQGAGEQYF
- | TRBJ2-3 | TRBD2 | TRBV29-1 | TGCAGCGTCGGTAGCCGGGGACTAGCGGGGGGCACAGATACGCAGTATTTT | CSVGSRGLAGGTDTQYF
- | TRBJ2-5 | TRBD2 | TRBV5-4 | TGTGCCAGCAGCCCCAGGACTAGCGGGGGGGCTGAGACCCAGTACTTC | CASSPRTSGGAETQYF
- | TRBJ2-3 | - | TRBV5-6 | TGTGCCAGCAGCCAGGACACATGGAGCACAGATACGCAGTATTTT | CASSQDTWSTDTQYF
few | TRBJ2-3 | TRBD1 | TRBV5-6 | TGTGCCAGCAGCCCCTTATTGACAGGGGTCACAGATACGCAGTATTTT | CASSPLLTGVTDTQYF
- | TRBJ1-1 | - | TRBV2 | TGTGCCAGCACTAGCCTAACTGAAGCTTTCTTT | CASTSLTEAFF
once | TRBJ2-5 | TRBD1 | TRBV9 | TGTGCCAGCAGCGTAGTGTCAGGGGGCATAGAGACCCAGTACTTC | CASSVVSGGIETQYF
- | TRBJ2-5 | - | TRBV5-1 | TGCGCCAGCAGCTTGTATTCCCTCCAAGAGACCCAGTACTTC | CASSLYSLQETQYF
- | TRBJ1-4 | TRBD1 | TRBV10-2 | TGCGCCAGCACCCTGGGACAGGTTAATGAAAAACTGTTTTTT | CASTLGQVNEKLFF
- | TRBJ2-1 | TRBD1 | TRBV7-9 | TGTGCCAGCAGCTGGGACAGATGGTCCTACAATGAGCAGTTCTTC | CASSWDRWSYNEQFF
- | TRBJ1-2 | - | TRBV7-8 | TGTGCCAGCAGCGCCAGACAGGAGACGGGCTACACCTTC | CASSARQETGYTF
- | TRBJ1-5 | - | TRBV10-3 | TGTGCCATCGCATCGGACAGATCTCAGCCCCAGCATTTT | CAIASDRSQPQHF
once | TRBJ1-6 | - | TRBV5-1 | TGCGCCAGCAGTGGGGGGGACTCCTATAATTCACCCCTCCACTTT | CASSGGDSYNSPLHF
- | TRBJ2-7 | TRBD2 | TRBV5-6 | TGTGCCAGCAGCAAAGGACTAGCGGGTATGGGCGAGCAGTACTTC | CASSKGLAGMGEQYF
- | TRBJ2-7 | TRBD2 | TRBV4-2 | TGTGCCAGCAGCCAAGCGGGGGGGGGATACTCCTACGAGCAGTACTTC | CASSQAGGGYSYEQYF
- | TRBJ2-7 | TRBD1 | TRBV6-6 | TGTGCCAGCAGGCGAGGACAGGCACGAGGCTACGAGCAGTACTTC | CASRRGQARGYEQYF
- | TRBJ1-1 | - | TRBV6-5 | TGTGCCAGCAGCTCTACTTCCCGGGTGAACACTGAAGCTTTCTTT | CASSSTSRVNTEAFF
once | TRBJ1-1 | - | TRBV4-1 | TGCGCCAGCAGCCAAGATGGTTCCGGGTATGAAGCTTTCTTT | CASSQDGSGYEAFF